A single sample is the source of the 7 T cell receptor beta chains below, sequenced in a study of cytomegalovirus exposure and HLA in healthy donors. Here immunoSEQ multiplex PCR was the method, and the copy in TCRdb shows in-frame clones only, minus some. The sample lists around 250,000 clones, 85% to 90% seen once, with 0.35% to 0.4% in the top ten. The sequencing sample was made of PBMCs. The receptors come from a woman aged 18-29 years in good health and CMV-seronegative.

In its sample, this clone was seen a few times. This sequence joins TRBV7-9 and TRBJ1-3, with 7 positions matching TRBD1. Germline CDR1 and CDR2: SEHNR and FQNEAQ (reference sequence). After removal of 6 bases from V and 7 bases from J, the junction contained 3 bases not matched to a gene. The CDR3 runs 12 residues. The CDR3 loop reads CASSQTGNTIYF. For the CDR3, the DNA is TGTGCCAGCAGTCAGACAGGGAACACCATATATTTT.

This clone was found once. This chain connects TRBV5-6 to TRBJ2-3, with TRBD2 matching 13 bases. This CDR3 has 18 residues. V gave up 1 base and J gave up 1 base; unmatched junction bases: 6. CDR1 and CDR2 (germline): SGHDT, YYEEEE. The CDR3 is CASSLPGTSGAGTDTQYF. DNA of the CDR3: TGTGCCAGCAGCTTGCCCGGGACTAGCGGGGCGGGCACAGATACGCAGTATTTT.

The rearrangement uses TRBV19 and TRBJ1-4; D may be TRBD1 (6 bases). The CDR3 loop spans 13 amino acids. CDR1 is LNHDA, CDR2 SQIVND, per germline (reference sequence). The V and J ends lost 8 bases and 7 bases respectively, with 14 bases between them. Here the CDR3 DNA reads TGTGCCAGTGCAGGGGTCCAGGGTGAAAAACTGTTTTTT. Its protein is CASAGVQGEKLFF.

The chain carries TRBV5-4 and TRBJ1-1; 7 bases line up with TRBD1. Trimming cost V 4 bases and J 4 bases; bases outside gene matches: 19. This CDR3 is 18 amino acids long. Per germline, CDR1 SGHNT and CDR2 YYREEE (reference sequence). For the CDR3, the DNA is TGTGCCAGCAGCCTAAAATGGAGACAGGGAGGTCGGAGCACTGAAGCTTTCTTT. It translates to CASSLKWRQGGRSTEAFF.

V is TRBV29-1 and J is TRBJ2-7, with D hard to call. V gave up 0 bases and J gave up 0 bases, with 12 bases separating them. Germline CDR1 and CDR2: SQVTM and ANQGSEA. The CDR3 runs 15 residues. CDR3 sequence reads: CSVEDRLSSSYEQYF. Here the CDR3 DNA reads TGCAGCGTTGAAGACCGCCTATCAAGCTCCTACGAGCAGTACTTC.

Regarding this clone: Germline and junction disagree at one end, which may indicate a read error. This rearrangement joins TRBV7-2 to TRBJ1-4, with D unclear. Germline CDR1 SGHTA, CDR2 FQGNSA. This CDR3 contains 14 residues. CDR3 nucleotides: TGTGCCAGCAGCTTAGTAGTGGGTGAGGAAAAACTATTTTTT. Translation: CASSLVVGEEKLFF.

This chain connects TRBV4-1 to TRBJ2-1; 15 nucleotides align to TRBD2. The CDR3 has 16 amino acids. CDR1 is MGHRA, CDR2 YSYEKL, per germline. Losses at the gene ends were 5 bases for V and 10 bases for J; bases not matched to a gene: 9. CDR3 DNA sequence: TGCGCCAGCAGCGGACTAGCGGGGGGGCCGGTGGGAGAGCAGTTCTTC. Protein sequence: CASSGLAGGPVGEQFF.